The present TCR beta chain was sequenced within a study of neurological immune-mediated disorders. 5'RACE with 10-nucleotide random UMIs generated the cDNA. MiXCR was run by TCRdb on the 5' RACE reads, yielding one entry per CDR3 protein. This sample carries about 66,000 distinct CDR3 sequences, nearly 3.5% of them seen once, and the ten largest clones take about 3.5%. V dropped 3 bases and J dropped 7 bases, with 12 bases sitting between them. Germline V CDR1 and CDR2: KGHSH, LQKENI. This CDR3 region has 13 residues. In this sample, this clonotype turned up many times. This clonotype was sampled from a man between 35 and 55 years old with multiple sclerosis. What was sequenced was PBMCs. The chain links TRBV18 to TRBJ1-1; the D gene is possibly TRBD1 (5 bases). The CDR3 is CASSPSQGGEAFF. In DNA form, the CDR3 reads TGTGCCAGCTCACCCAGCCAGGGAGGTGAAGCTTTCTTT. The variable domain in full, with the rest retrieved from reference TRBV18 and TRBJ1-1, is NAGVMQNPRHLVRRRGQEARLRCSPMKGHSHVYWYRQLPEEGLKFMVYLQKENIIDESGMPKERFSAEFPKEGPSILRIQQVVRGDSAAYFCASSPSQGGEAFFGQGTRLTVV.